The 22 T cell receptor beta chains below all came from one sample that was sequenced in a study of CXCR3-negative and CXCR3-positive naive CD8 T cells. UMI-labeled TRB cDNA libraries were prepared by 5' RACE. No DNA is given; TCRdb re-called the 5' RACE reads and lists each CDR3 protein once. The sample's table shows around 81,000 distinct CDR3 sequences. Sequenced input: naive CXCR3- CD8+ T cells from blood. Subset denoted: CD45RO-CCR7+CD27+CD95- naive CD8+ T cells lacking CXCR3 (TNR3-). These receptors all come from a human donor in good health. Some clones in this sample may be carry-over from other donors' samples.

The chain links TRBV21-1 to TRBJ2-2; TCRdb outputs TRBD2, but without DNA this stays unchecked. TRBV21-1 is given as a pseudogene. This CDR3 has 15 amino acids. CDR3: CATRSGGTNTGELFF.

The chain carries TRBV6-4 and TRBJ1-2; TCRdb proposes TRBD1, but this gene call is untestable without DNA. The CDR3 extends over 14 amino acids. Germline CDR1 is MRHNA and CDR2 is SNTAGT. CDR3: CASSDSSRGYGYTF.

V gene TRBV2 combines with J gene TRBJ2-1; TCRdb names TRBD2, which stays unverified in the absence of DNA. Looked up from germline, CDR1 is SNHLY and CDR2 is FYNNEI. This CDR3 contains 12 residues. CDR3 amino acids: CASSDGTITKFF.

CDR3 loop: CSVFIGSGNTIYF. The chain links TRBV29-1 to TRBJ1-3. Germline CDR1 and CDR2: SQVTM and ANQGSEA. The CDR3 spans 13 residues.

The chain links TRBV20-1 to TRBJ1-1. Looked up from germline, CDR1 is DFQATT and CDR2 is SNEGSKA (reference sequence). The CDR3 is 12 amino acids. CDR3 protein: CSARVSVTEAFF.

This chain uses TRBV6-5 with TRBJ1-5; TCRdb indicates TRBD1, and absent DNA this call remains unverified. The CDR3 contains 14 residues. Germline V gives CDR1 MNHEY, CDR2 SVGAGI. The CDR3 spells CASSYRGMDQPQHF.

The chain has TRBV20-1 and TRBJ1-1; TCRdb lists TRBD1, though no DNA is available to test this call. Germline V lookup: CDR1 DFQATT, CDR2 SNEGSKA (reference sequence). This CDR3 spans 16 amino acids. The CDR3 spells CSARNRVGGMNTEAFF.

The chain is built from TRBV7-8 and TRBJ2-7; there is no DNA to check the TCRdb D call of TRBD1. There are 17 residues in the CDR3. CDR1 and CDR2 (germline): SGHVS, FQNEAQ. The chain's CDR3 is CASSLPPRGGGLYEQYF.

CDR3 sequence reads: CASSPGTSGGFSYNEQFF. V and J are TRBV11-2 and TRBJ2-1; the D call of TRBD2 rests on TCRdb alone, since no DNA is present to check it. The germline gives CDR1 SGHAT, CDR2 FQNNGV. This CDR3 has 18 amino acids.

This sequence joins TRBV28 and TRBJ2-7; TCRdb's D call, TRBD1, is unchecked because there is no DNA. This CDR3 is built from 15 residues. Per germline, CDR1 MDHEN and CDR2 SYDVKM. CDR3 loop: CASSPTWGGSVEQYF. The variable domain in full, with the rest retrieved from reference TRBV28 and TRBJ2-7, is DVKVTQSSRYLVKRTGEKVFLECVQDMDHENMFWYRQDPGLGLRLIYFSYDVKMKEKGDIPEGYSVSREKKERFSLILESASTNQTSMYLCASSPTWGGSVEQYFGPGTRLTVT.

V and J are TRBV29-1 and TRBJ2-3; TCRdb outputs TRBD2, but without DNA this stays unchecked. Germline-derived CDR1 and CDR2 are SQVTM and ANQGSEA. The CDR3 extends over 16 amino acids. CDR3 region: CSVEFWLAASTDTQYF.

This sequence joins TRBV6-5 and TRBJ1-1; there is no DNA to check the TCRdb D call of TRBD1. The CDR3 covers 11 residues. CDR1 and CDR2 from the germline V gene are MNHEY and SVGAGI. CDR3 amino acids: CASSQGTEAFF.

V and J are TRBV29-1 and TRBJ2-5. CDR1 SQVTM and CDR2 ANQGSEA come from the germline V gene. This CDR3 has 13 amino acids. The CDR3 sequence is CSVDILYQETQYF.

The CDR3 protein is CASSPDRVNFYEQYF. The chain recombines TRBV4-2 with TRBJ2-7; TCRdb calls TRBD1, which cannot be checked without DNA. The CDR3 contains 15 residues. Per the germline V gene, CDR1 is LGHNA and CDR2 is YNFKEQ.

V and J are TRBV9 and TRBJ2-7; TCRdb's assignment of TRBD1 cannot be checked, as there is no DNA. Germline values: CDR1 SGDLS, CDR2 YYNGEE. There are 14 residues in the CDR3. CDR3 residues: CASSPGAVPYEQYF.

The V and J genes are TRBV7-9 and TRBJ2-1; TCRdb selects TRBD2, and the lack of DNA leaves this call unchecked. Germline CDR1 and CDR2: SEHNR and FQNEAQ (reference sequence). The CDR3 contains 12 residues. The CDR3 protein is CASRVLADEQFF.

The V and J genes are TRBV7-2 and TRBJ2-2. The length of the CDR3 is 16 residues. The germline V gene encodes CDR1 SGHTA and CDR2 FQGNSA. The CDR3 loop is CASSLSGGETTGELFF.

V gene TRBV7-9 combines with J gene TRBJ1-2. Germline-derived CDR1 and CDR2 are SEHNR and FQNEAQ (reference sequence). The CDR3 contains 15 residues. The CDR3 reads CASSLSPSTNYGYTF.

The chain combines TRBV7-9 with TRBJ2-1; TCRdb names TRBD1, which stays unverified in the absence of DNA. Germline V gene sequence: CDR1 SEHNR, CDR2 FQNEAQ (reference sequence). The CDR3 has 14 residues. Here the CDR3 reads CASKRQGGSNEQFF.

This CDR3 is CASRPRAGNYGYTF. V and J are TRBV12-2 and TRBJ1-2; the TCRdb call, TRBD1, lacks DNA for checking. TRBV12-2 is assigned pseudogene status. This CDR3 has 14 amino acids.

The V gene is TRBV2, the J gene TRBJ2-5; with no DNA, the TCRdb D assignment of TRBD1 cannot be verified. The CDR3 is made up of 15 amino acids. The germline V gene has CDR1 SNHLY and CDR2 FYNNEI. The CDR3 spells CASSERTGTQETQYF.

The chain couples TRBV23-1 to TRBJ1-5. TRBV23-1 counts as an open reading frame of uncertain function. This CDR3 is 17 amino acids long. Here the CDR3 reads CASSRTIGTGGNQPQHF.